This paragraph reports one T cell receptor beta chain. Its antigen is still unknown. Base-call qualities are not available, and no considerably larger clone is one nucleotide away. Amplification of TCR beta CDR3 regions was carried out from RNA transcripts. The first round of RT-PCR for the TCR CDR3 was performed with the HTBI primer set and the Qiagen OneStep RT-PCR kit. Libraries were constructed in a second round of multiplex PCR, after which size selection and purification were carried out. Libraries were sequenced paired-end with 100 bp reads on an Illumina HiSeq2000. The authors processed their data as follows. SOAPnuke was used to process the raw data, throwing out any read that contained adapters or uncalled bases, had a mean Phred below 15, or lacked an exact constant-primer or identifier match. COPE v1.2.5 was used to merge the high-quality paired reads, and each unique nucleotide sequence was defined as a clonotype. Clonotypes were aligned to IMGT TRBV, TRBD and TRBJ reference segments using MiTCR v1.1. Only V-J combinations with frequency above 0.0001, covering 98% to 99.2% of repertoires, were analysed. A TCS score was defined as the ratio between F50 (clonal expansion) and ExV (chaos), using BLOSUM62-based TCRdist between CDR3 peptides within each V-J. Welch's t-statistics and random forest reduced approximately 520 V-J features to roughly 13, which were used in a naive Bayes classifier (R e1071). TCRdb trimmed the raw reads at Q25, called clones with MiXCR and kept productive beta chains. All rows with the same CDR3 protein become a single entry with the most common DNA and genes. The V and J calls come from TCRdb's annotation, not from the publication. Counted in this sample were 400,000 to 550,000 distinct CDR3 sequences; about 24% of them appeared once. Together, the top ten hold roughly 10% of the sample.

These data belong to a study of T cells in Graves' hyperthyroidism and ophthalmopathy (dated by TCRdb to between 2018 and 2021). With regard to the full study: Peripheral blood was sampled at the time of initial diagnosis, prior to any treatment. In roughly six Graves' hyperthyroidism patients, the study also compared T-cell repertoires from thyroid tissue with T-cell repertoires from blood. For training and testing, the 100 patients in the discovery cohort were randomly divided in a 7:3 ratio. Prospective prediction of ophthalmopathy was tested in an independent validation cohort of 18 to 20 hyperthyroidism patients and roughly 16 patients who later progressed to ophthalmopathy. TCR V-J signatures able to tell the groups apart were searched for in a discovery cohort of about a hundred patients, of whom more than 40 had Graves' ophthalmopathy and about 60 had stable Graves' hyperthyroidism. According to the paper, TCR Vbeta CDR3 sequencing was carried out on about 140 peripheral blood samples, which came from under 50 ophthalmopathy, fewer than 80 hyperthyroidism and roughly 17 progressor patients. After sampling, hyperthyroidism patients received methimazole starting at 30 mg daily, and ophthalmopathy patients received high-dose intravenous methylprednisolone.

The investigation overall reported the following: Most expanded thyroid clonotypes (frequency above 0.001) were also found in blood, which suggests that blood repertoires may mirror thyroid immune responses. Ophthalmopathy was separated from stable hyperthyroidism by a 13 V-J signature model, with roughly 88% sensitivity and about 81% specificity obtained in cross-validation and 80%/75% obtained in testing. In validation, the model predicted progression to ophthalmopathy with roughly 66% sensitivity and 72.22% specificity, a median of 6.5 months before onset. Sample size was not statistically predetermined, and blinding of investigators to group allocation was not performed.

Ophthalmopathy patients had moderately to severely active disease, with a Clinical Activity Score of 3 or more, a NOSPECS grade of 4 or more, and a disease duration of less than 3 months. The study excluded patients with uncontrolled infections, other autoimmune diseases, pregnancy or lactation. Diagnoses were based on clinical symptoms, serum thyroxine and TRAb, thyroid ultrasound and orbital computed tomography. Ficoll-Paque density gradient centrifugation was used to isolate PBMCs from about 10 ml of fresh peripheral blood. Trizol reagent was used to extract total RNA, and RNA quality was then checked on an Agilent 2100 Bioanalyzer. The CDR3 sequence holds 21 residues, the cysteine and phenylalanine included. The only DNA kept is the CDR3, 63 bases in frame from the first base. Germline trimming amounts to 5 bases on V and 4 bases on J, with 19 as the count of junction bases outside the gene matches. Sequences LNHDA (CDR1) and SQIVND (CDR2) are obtained from the germline V gene (reference sequence).

Material for sequencing was blood. The rearrangement combines TRBV19 with TRBJ2-2; TRBD2 agrees with 13 junctional bases. The sequence derives from a woman between 25 and 40 years old with Graves' ophthalmopathy. The DNA sequence is given as TGTGCCAGTAGTCCCTCCGGACTAGCGGGGGAGTCCAAACCAGCCACCGGGGAGCTGTTTTTT. Translated, it reads CASSPSGLAGESKPATGELFF.